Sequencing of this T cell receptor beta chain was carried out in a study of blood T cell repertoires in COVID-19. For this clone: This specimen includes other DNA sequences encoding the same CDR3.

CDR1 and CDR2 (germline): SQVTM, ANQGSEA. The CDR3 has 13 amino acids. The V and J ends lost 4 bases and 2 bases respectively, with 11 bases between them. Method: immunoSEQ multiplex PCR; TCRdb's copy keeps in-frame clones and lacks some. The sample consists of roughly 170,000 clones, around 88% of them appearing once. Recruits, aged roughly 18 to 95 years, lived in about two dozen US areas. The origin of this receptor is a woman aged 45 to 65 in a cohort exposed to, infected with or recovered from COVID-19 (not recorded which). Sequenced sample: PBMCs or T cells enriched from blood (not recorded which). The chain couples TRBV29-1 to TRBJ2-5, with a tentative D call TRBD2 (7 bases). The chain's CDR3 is CSVGGGPQETQYF. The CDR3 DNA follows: TGCAGCGTTGGGGGGGGGCCTCAAGAGACCCAGTACTTC.